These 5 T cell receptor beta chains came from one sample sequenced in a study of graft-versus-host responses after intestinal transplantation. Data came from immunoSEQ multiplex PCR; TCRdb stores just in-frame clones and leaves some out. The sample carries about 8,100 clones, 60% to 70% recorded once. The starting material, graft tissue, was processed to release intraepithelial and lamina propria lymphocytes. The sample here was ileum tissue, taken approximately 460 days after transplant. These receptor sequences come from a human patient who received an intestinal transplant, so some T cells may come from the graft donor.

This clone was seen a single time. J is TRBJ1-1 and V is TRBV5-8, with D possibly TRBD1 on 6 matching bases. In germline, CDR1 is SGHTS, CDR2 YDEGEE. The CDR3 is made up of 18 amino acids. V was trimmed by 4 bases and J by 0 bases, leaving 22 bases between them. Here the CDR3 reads CASSPKFEGEKMNTEAFF. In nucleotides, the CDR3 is TGTGCCAGCAGCCCAAAGTTTGAGGGGGAGAAAATGAACACTGAAGCTTTCTTT.

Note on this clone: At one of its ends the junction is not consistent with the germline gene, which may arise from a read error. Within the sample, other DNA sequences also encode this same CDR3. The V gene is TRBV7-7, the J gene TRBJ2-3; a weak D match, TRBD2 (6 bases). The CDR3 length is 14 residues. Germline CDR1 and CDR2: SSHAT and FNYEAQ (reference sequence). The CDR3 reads CASSRGGSTDTQYF. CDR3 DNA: TGTGCTAGCAGCCGCGGAGGGTCCACAGATACGCAGTATTTT.

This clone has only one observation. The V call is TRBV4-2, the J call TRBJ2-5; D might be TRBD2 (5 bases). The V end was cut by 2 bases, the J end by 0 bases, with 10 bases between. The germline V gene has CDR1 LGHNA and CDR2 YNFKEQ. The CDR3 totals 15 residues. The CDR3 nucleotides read TGTGCCAGCAGCCAACACCGGCGGGACCAAGAGACCCAGTACTTC. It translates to CASSQHRRDQETQYF.

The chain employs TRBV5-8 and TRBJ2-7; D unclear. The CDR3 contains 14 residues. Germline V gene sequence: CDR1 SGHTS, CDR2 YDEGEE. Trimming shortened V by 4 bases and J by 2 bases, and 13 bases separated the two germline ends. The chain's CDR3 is CASSPAPATYEQYF. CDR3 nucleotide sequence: TGTGCCAGCAGCCCGGCACCGGCCACCTACGAGCAGTACTTC.

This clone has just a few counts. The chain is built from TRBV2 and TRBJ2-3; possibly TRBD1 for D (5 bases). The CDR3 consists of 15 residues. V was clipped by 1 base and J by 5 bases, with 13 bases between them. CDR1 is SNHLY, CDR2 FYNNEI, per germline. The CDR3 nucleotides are TGTGCCAGCAGTGAAGATCGGCAGGGAATAGATACGCAGTATTTT. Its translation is CASSEDRQGIDTQYF.